The 3 T cell receptor beta chains below all came from one sample that was sequenced in a study of OX40 agonist ivuxolimab in advanced cancers. This table comes from immunoSEQ multiplex PCR, and its TCRdb copy is limited to in-frame clones, with some not included. Of about 49,000 clones in the sample, about 85% were seen once. The specimen was CD4+ or CD8+ T cells sorted from blood, collected in a trial of the OX40 agonist ivuxolimab. These receptors were collected from an adult with an advanced solid tumor such as melanoma, head and neck, liver or kidney cancer.

Within the sample, this clone is medium-sized. J is TRBJ1-6 and V is TRBV11-2; D is uncertain. Trimming took 2 bases from V and 7 from J, leaving 3 bases between them. CDR1 SGHAT and CDR2 FQNNGV come from the germline V gene. This CDR3 comprises 12 residues. The CDR3 sequence: CASSLYNSPLHF. In DNA form, the CDR3 reads TGTGCCAGCAGCTTATACAATTCACCCCTCCACTTT.

This chain connects TRBV9 to TRBJ2-6; D remains unclear. CDR3 size: 14 residues. The V and J ends lost 4 bases and 0 bases respectively, with 5 bases between them. Germline-derived CDR1 and CDR2 are SGDLS and YYNGEE. CDR3 region: CASSLTSGANVLTF. The CDR3 DNA is TGTGCCAGCAGCCTTACCTCTGGGGCCAACGTCCTGACTTTC.

The chain recombines TRBV2 with TRBJ2-1; 10 positions agree with TRBD1. The CDR3 length is 13 residues. V lost 9 bases and J lost 4; bases outside the gene matches: 3. Germline V CDR1 and CDR2: SNHLY, FYNNEI. The CDR3 DNA is TGTGCCAGGGGACAGGGGCTGTACAATGAGCAGTTCTTC. Its translation is CARGQGLYNEQFF.